This T cell receptor (beta chain) was recorded in a study of CD8+CD57+ T cells in acquired aplastic anemia. Template material for TCR beta VDJ and CDR3 profiling consisted of genomic DNA. TCRdb ran MiXCR on the reads and lists one entry per CDR3 protein. The sample has 150,000 or so distinct CDR3 sequences; around 60% are singletons. The CDR3 is made up of 12 amino acids. Looked up from germline, CDR1 is MNHNY and CDR2 is SVGAGI (reference sequence). On this clonotype itself: The germline gene is not matched at one end of the junction; a read error may be the cause.

The receptor was derived from a human donor in good health. What was sequenced was sorted CD4+, CD8+, or CD8+CD57+ T cells (not recorded which) from PBMCs. The V gene is TRBV6-6, the J gene TRBJ2-1; unclear D gene. CDR3 residues: CASTFSRYEQSF. CDR3 nucleotides: TGTGCCAGCACTTTTTCTAGGTATGAGCAGTCCTTC.